What follows are 10 T cell receptor beta chains derived from one specimen sequenced in a study of cytomegalovirus exposure and HLA in healthy donors (dated by TCRdb to between 2016 and 2019). Library preparation used the immunoSEQ multiplex PCR assay. For the multiplex PCR, a mixture combining 60 forward primers for TCR Vbeta segments and 13 reverse primers for TCR Jbeta segments was used. In its TCRdb copy, this immuneACCESS table keeps in-frame sequences only and misses some clones. Where compared with another copy, unresolved V genes explain less than half of these, and the others have no known cause. The sample table records roughly 92,000 clones; 7.6% of these occur just once. About 2% of the sample lies in the top ten. The sample consisted of PBMCs. The receptor set was obtained from a man in his forties or fifties in good health and CMV-seronegative.

The chain has TRBV6-4 and TRBJ2-1; possible D gene TRBD2, 6 bases. Per germline, CDR1 MRHNA and CDR2 SNTAGT. The V and J ends lost 0 bases and 0 bases respectively, with 9 bases between them. The CDR3 sequence is 16 residues long. Written as DNA, the CDR3 is TGTGCCAGCAGTGACTCGTCGACTAGCTCCTACAATGAGCAGTTCTTC. This codes for CASSDSSTSSYNEQFF.

In this sample, this clone turned up a few times. The chain joins TRBV5-1 to TRBJ1-4; tentative D call: TRBD1 (5 bases). V dropped 4 bases and J dropped 0 bases, with 10 bases sitting between them. The CDR3 totals 15 residues. The germline V gene has CDR1 SGHRS and CDR2 YFSETQ. CDR3 region: CASSSGDSTNEKLFF. The DNA for the CDR3 is TGCGCCAGCAGCAGCGGGGACTCAACTAATGAAAAACTGTTTTTT.

In this sample, this clone turned up a few times. V is TRBV19 and J is TRBJ1-6; 9 positions match TRBD1. With 5 bases clipped from V and 14 bases from J, the junction kept 7 bases outside the gene matches. Germline V gene sequence: CDR1 LNHDA, CDR2 SQIVND (reference sequence). CDR3 length: 13 amino acids. The CDR3 coding sequence is TGTGCCAGTAGTGGGACAGGGATTCAGGCCCTCCACTTT. Translating gives CASSGTGIQALHF.

This clone was seen a handful of times. This chain uses TRBV28 with TRBJ2-7, with D perhaps TRBD2 (5 bases). The germline V gene encodes CDR1 MDHEN and CDR2 SYDVKM. The CDR3 sequence is 15 residues long. V was clipped by 2 bases and J by 1 base, with 12 bases between them. CDR3: CASSLLTRGSYEQYF. CDR3 nucleotide sequence: TGTGCCAGCAGTTTACTGACACGGGGATCCTACGAGCAGTACTTC. Combining the CDR3 with reference TRBV28 and TRBJ2-7 gives the whole variable domain DVKVTQSSRYLVKRTGEKVFLECVQDMDHENMFWYRQDPGLGLRLIYFSYDVKMKEKGDIPEGYSVSREKKERFSLILESASTNQTSMYLCASSLLTRGSYEQYFGPGTRLTVT.

A few counts support this clone. CDR3 loop: CASSSSRLNGGYEQYF. The DNA of the CDR3 is TGTGCCAGTAGTTCATCGAGACTAAACGGAGGGTACGAGCAGTACTTC. The V gene is TRBV19, the J gene TRBJ2-7; perhaps TRBD2 as D (6 bases). The CDR3 covers 16 residues. In germline, CDR1 is LNHDA, CDR2 SQIVND (reference sequence). V was cut by 5 bases and J by 4 bases, with 21 bases left in between.

V is TRBV28 and J is TRBJ2-3, with D possibly being TRBD2 (6 bases). Germline V gene sequence: CDR1 MDHEN, CDR2 SYDVKM. The CDR3 runs to 15 residues. The V gene lost 8 bases and the J gene lost 3 bases, with 18 bases spanning the gap. CDR3 DNA sequence: TGTGCCAGCGGCCGGGATGGAGGGGTGACAGATACGCAGTATTTT. Amino acid sequence: CASGRDGGVTDTQYF.

This clone was detected a few times. V and J are TRBV28 and TRBJ1-4, with 7 bases matching TRBD1. Germline V gives CDR1 MDHEN, CDR2 SYDVKM. The CDR3 totals 12 residues. The V segment lost 10 bases and the J segment 8 bases; nucleotides outside the gene matches: 7. The CDR3 loop reads CATSEGGEKLFF. CDR3 DNA sequence: TGTGCCACCTCTGAAGGGGGCGAAAAACTGTTTTTT. The full variable domain, completed using reference TRBV28 and TRBJ1-4, is DVKVTQSSRYLVKRTGEKVFLECVQDMDHENMFWYRQDPGLGLRLIYFSYDVKMKEKGDIPEGYSVSREKKERFSLILESASTNQTSMYLCATSEGGEKLFFGSGTQLSVL.

This rearrangement joins TRBV19 to TRBJ1-5; a weak D match, TRBD1 (6 bases). With 5 bases removed from V and 3 bases from J, the gap between germline ends came to 11 bases. From germline, CDR1 is LNHDA and CDR2 SQIVND (reference sequence). This CDR3 has 14 residues. The CDR3 DNA is TGTGCCAGTAGTCAGGGGACCAACAATCAGCCCCAGCATTTT. Translated: CASSQGTNNQPQHF.

This clone has only a few counts. J is TRBJ2-7 and V is TRBV7-8; TRBD1 agrees at 8 bases. V lost 1 base, J lost 3 bases, and 5 bases stayed unmatched. The germline gives CDR1 SGHVS, CDR2 FQNEAQ. This CDR3 has 15 amino acids. This CDR3 is CASSLDLGQGYEQYF. CDR3 coding DNA: TGTGCCAGCAGCTTAGACCTCGGACAGGGCTACGAGCAGTACTTC.

The table lists this clone with a few counts. V usage is TRBV5-1 and J usage is TRBJ1-1; no reliable D call. CDR1 SGHRS and CDR2 YFSETQ come from the germline V gene. The CDR3 extends over 14 amino acids. V was cut by 1 base and J by 1 base, with 8 bases left in between. The CDR3 region is CASSLNFGNTEAFF. The CDR3 region has the DNA TGCGCCAGCAGCTTGAATTTCGGGAACACTGAAGCTTTCTTT.